These 25 T cell receptor beta chains share one sample of origin, sequenced in a study of blood T cell repertoires in COVID-19. The table came from immunoSEQ multiplex PCR; TCRdb's copy has only in-frame clones and leaves some out. Of under 250,000 clones detected, 85% to 90% appear once; the ten largest clones hold about 3.5%. Sequenced material: PBMCs or T cells enriched from blood (not recorded which). All receptors derive from a woman between 18 and 30 years old in a cohort exposed to, infected with or recovered from COVID-19 (not recorded which).

This clone occurred once. The chain employs TRBV11-2 and TRBJ2-1; 10 nucleotides align to TRBD1. Per germline, CDR1 SGHAT and CDR2 FQNNGV. The CDR3 has 18 residues. Trimming removed 6 bases from V and 2 bases from J; junction bases left unmatched: 13. CDR3 nucleotides: TGTGCCAGCAGAGCCCCCTTCGGGACAGGGGATGCCTACAATGAGCAGTTCTTC. Translated, it gives CASRAPFGTGDAYNEQFF.

V gene TRBV3-1 (or the pseudogene TRBV3-2) combines with J gene TRBJ2-1; maybe TRBD1 (6 bases). Trimming removed 3 bases at V and 9 bases at J, with 12 bases between. CDR3 size: 13 residues. CDR1 LGHDT and CDR2 YNNKEL come from the germline V gene (reference sequence). CDR3 in DNA: TGTGCCAGCAGCCAGTTTCAGGGGCCTGAGCAGTTCTTC. Protein product: CASSQFQGPEQFF.

This clone was recorded a few times. The chain combines TRBV12-3 or TRBV12-4 with TRBJ2-7; 7 bases are shared with TRBD1. V lost 1 base, J lost 6 bases, and 3 bases stayed unmatched. This CDR3 is 13 amino acids long. CDR3 DNA sequence: TGTGCCAGCAGTTTAGGATACAGGGGCGAGCAGTACTTC. Protein: CASSLGYRGEQYF.

The table lists this clone with a count of one. This chain uses TRBV6-5 with TRBJ1-6, with D possibly TRBD1 on 6 matching bases. Trimming pared 6 bases from V and 11 bases from J, leaving 14 bases between. The CDR3 contains 13 residues. Germline-derived CDR1 and CDR2 are MNHEY and SVGAGI. The DNA for the CDR3 is TGTGCCAGCAGCCCCAGGGGAACAACACCCCTCCACTTT. It encodes CASSPRGTTPLHF.

The chain has TRBV28 and TRBJ1-2; 7 nucleotides line up with TRBD1. J gave up 8 bases and V 4 bases, and 7 bases lay outside the gene matches. This CDR3 spans 13 amino acids. Germline V gives CDR1 MDHEN, CDR2 SYDVKM. CDR3 nucleotide sequence: TGTGCCAGCAGTTCCACAGGGGTGTCCGGCTACACCTTC. Residues: CASSSTGVSGYTF.

The chain has TRBV10-3 and TRBJ2-3; a weak D match, TRBD1 (5 bases). Germline CDR1 and CDR2: ENHRY and SYGVKD. The CDR3 spans 18 residues. The ends were cut back, 2 bases at V and 1 base at J, with 19 bases in the middle. CDR3 sequence (DNA): TGTGCCATCAGTGAGGCCCCAGGGTCTCCCTCTGGCACAGATACGCAGTATTTT. Translation gives CAISEAPGSPSGTDTQYF.

V usage is TRBV7-9 and J usage is TRBJ2-5; TRBD1 matches 7 bases. This CDR3 has 15 residues. In germline, CDR1 is SEHNR, CDR2 FQNEAQ (reference sequence). V dropped 0 bases and J dropped 4; count of bases not matched to a gene: 5. This CDR3 is CASSLAQGLGETQYF. The CDR3 coding sequence is TGTGCCAGCAGCTTAGCACAGGGGTTGGGAGAGACCCAGTACTTC.

The gene calls are TRBV19 and TRBJ1-1, with D tentatively TRBD1 (6 bases). Trimming pared 5 bases from V and 3 bases from J, leaving 10 bases between. Germline V gives CDR1 LNHDA, CDR2 SQIVND (reference sequence). This CDR3 is built from 13 residues. Written as DNA, the CDR3 is TGTGCCAGTAGTTTAGGACAGCACACTGAAGCTTTCTTT. Encoded protein: CASSLGQHTEAFF. Full variable domain (outside the CDR3, taken from reference TRBV19 and TRBJ1-1): DGGITQSPKYLFRKEGQNVTLSCEQNLNHDAMYWYRQDPGQGLRLIYYSQIVNDFQKGDIAEGYSVSREKKESFPLTVTSAQKNPTAFYLCASSLGQHTEAFFGQGTRLTVV.

Here the CDR3 reads CASGRVTGELFF. The CDR3 DNA follows: TGTGCCAGCGGCAGGGTAACCGGGGAGCTGTTTTTT. The rearrangement joins TRBV2 to TRBJ2-2; possible D gene TRBD1, 5 bases. Trimming removed 8 bases from V and 5 bases from J, with 9 bases in between. This CDR3 spans 12 amino acids. Germline V lookup: CDR1 SNHLY, CDR2 FYNNEI.

The chain is built from TRBV14 and TRBJ1-2; TRBD1 aligns across 11 bases. The V gene end was trimmed by 0 bases and the J gene end by 8 bases; junction bases not matched to a gene: 2. Per the germline V gene, CDR1 is SGHDN and CDR2 is FVKESK. This CDR3 has 14 residues. The CDR3 nucleotides read TGTGCCAGCAGCCAAGAAAGGACAGGGGGCGGCTACACCTTC. Encoded protein: CASSQERTGGGYTF.

V usage is TRBV19 and J usage is TRBJ1-4, with TRBD1 matching over 10 bases. This CDR3 contains 14 residues. Trimming took 6 bases from V and 7 from J; bases not matched to a gene: 5. Germline CDR1 reads LNHDA; CDR2 reads SQIVND (reference sequence). The CDR3 DNA reads as TGTGCCAGTAGACGACAGGGGGCGGGTGAAAAACTGTTTTTT. It is translated as CASRRQGAGEKLFF.

The chain uses TRBV14 and TRBJ2-6; D gene unclear. This CDR3 is 17 amino acids long. Germline V gene sequence: CDR1 SGHDN, CDR2 FVKESK. Between the trimmed V and J ends, which lost 2 bases and 0 bases, there was a span of 11 bases. The CDR3 is CASSQQQLSSGANVLTF. The CDR3 region has the DNA TGTGCCAGCAGCCAACAACAGCTTAGCTCTGGGGCCAACGTCCTGACTTTC.

The V gene is TRBV3-1 (or the pseudogene TRBV3-2), the J gene TRBJ2-3; tentative D call: TRBD2 (5 bases). Germline CDR1 reads LGHDT; CDR2 reads YNNKEL (reference sequence). CDR3 size: 13 residues. The V and J ends lost 1 base and 7 bases respectively, with 9 bases between them. The CDR3 here is CASSQAGGNTQYF. The CDR3 nucleotides read TGTGCCAGCAGCCAAGCCGGAGGTAATACGCAGTATTTT.

The V gene is TRBV4-1, the J gene TRBJ1-6; TRBD1 might be the D (5 bases). CDR1 is MGHRA and CDR2 is YSYEKL in the germline V gene. This CDR3 is 16 amino acids long. The V and J ends lost 0 bases and 6 bases respectively, with 12 bases between them. The CDR3 spells CASSQEGGGGNSPLHF. The CDR3 DNA sequence: TGCGCCAGCAGCCAAGAGGGCGGGGGAGGTAATTCACCCCTCCACTTT.

This chain connects TRBV5-4 to TRBJ1-1; D is perhaps TRBD1 (5 bases). Trimming shortened V by 2 bases and J by 5 bases, and 7 bases separated the two germline ends. The CDR3 is 12 amino acids. Germline loops: CDR1 SGHNT, CDR2 YYREEE (reference sequence). CDR3 sequence reads: CASSFGGTEAFF. CDR3 nucleotide sequence: TGTGCCAGCAGCTTCGGGGGGACTGAAGCTTTCTTT.

V usage is TRBV11-3 and J usage is TRBJ2-7; the match to TRBD1 covers 9 bases. The CDR3 contains 15 residues. From germline, CDR1 is SGHNT and CDR2 YENEEA. With V trimmed by 4 bases and J by 3 bases, 7 bases remained unmatched. The CDR3 DNA follows: TGTGCCAGCAGCTCAGGAGCGGGACAGGGCTACGAGCAGTACTTC. Its protein product is CASSSGAGQGYEQYF.

The gene calls are TRBV5-1 and TRBJ1-4; D might be TRBD1 (5 bases). Deletions cut 2 bases from V and 6 bases from J, with 17 bases between. From germline, CDR1 is SGHRS and CDR2 YFSETQ. The CDR3 has 16 amino acids. The chain's CDR3 is CASSLIPNRGDEKLFF. The CDR3 DNA is TGCGCCAGCAGCTTAATTCCCAACCGGGGGGATGAAAAACTGTTTTTT.

The chain combines TRBV7-9 with TRBJ2-1; 8 nucleotides line up with TRBD2. Germline CDR1 SEHNR, CDR2 FQNEAQ (reference sequence). The CDR3 is made up of 15 amino acids. V was pared by 1 base and J by 5 bases, with 4 bases of the junction left unmatched. In DNA, the CDR3 is TGTGCCAGCAGCTTAGGTTCTAGCGGGCACAATGAGCAGTTCTTC. Residues: CASSLGSSGHNEQFF.

The chain combines TRBV18 with TRBJ2-7; D is unclear. The V and J ends lost 3 bases and 5 bases respectively, with 11 bases between them. The CDR3 length is 13 residues. Germline CDR1 reads KGHSH; CDR2 reads LQKENI. The CDR3 loop reads CASSPLPRDEQYF. CDR3 nucleotides: TGTGCCAGCTCACCCCTCCCCCGAGACGAGCAGTACTTC.

The V and J genes are TRBV24-1 and TRBJ1-2, with 9 bases fitting TRBD1. The CDR3 totals 15 residues. Per germline, CDR1 KGHDR and CDR2 SFDVKD. Trimming took 4 bases from V and 7 from J; bases not matched to a gene: 9. The CDR3: CATSDRTGTGSGYTF. CDR3 nucleotide sequence: TGTGCCACCAGTGACAGAACCGGGACAGGGTCTGGCTACACCTTC.

The CDR3 protein is CATRLGRGSTDTQYF. CDR3 nucleotide sequence: TGTGCCACAAGGCTCGGGCGGGGGAGCACAGATACGCAGTATTTT. This chain connects TRBV19 to TRBJ2-3, with 7 bases identical to TRBD2. The V gene's germline CDR1 is LNHDA and CDR2 SQIVND (reference sequence). CDR3 length: 15 residues. V was pared by 10 bases and J by 0 bases, with 10 bases of the junction left unmatched.

This clone was counted a single time. This rearrangement joins TRBV28 to TRBJ1-4, with 10 bases fitting TRBD1. The V gene's germline CDR1 is MDHEN and CDR2 SYDVKM. V trimming: 8 bases; J trimming: 6 bases; junction bases outside the gene matches: 9. This CDR3 spans 15 amino acids. This chain's CDR3 is CASGQAGTGDEKLFF. CDR3 sequence (DNA): TGTGCCAGCGGACAAGCAGGGACAGGGGATGAAAAACTGTTTTTT.

A word on this clone: This sample also contains other DNA sequences that code for the same CDR3. This chain links TRBV7-9 with TRBJ1-5, with no clear D. This CDR3 is built from 14 residues. CDR1 and CDR2 from the germline V gene are SEHNR and FQNEAQ (reference sequence). V gave up 1 base and J gave up 2 bases, with 6 bases separating them. The CDR3 DNA sequence: TGTGCCAGCAGCTTAGGGCAGGGCAATCAGCCCCAGCATTTT. Amino acid sequence: CASSLGQGNQPQHF. The full variable domain, completed using reference TRBV7-9 and TRBJ1-5, is DTGVSQNPRHKITKRGQNVTFRCDPISEHNRLYWYRQTLGQGPEFLTYFQNEAQLEKSRLLSDRFSAERPKGSFSTLEIQRTEQGDSAMYLCASSLGQGNQPQHFGDGTRLSIL.

J is TRBJ1-2 and V is TRBV6-1, with 8 nucleotides matching TRBD1. The CDR3 runs 15 residues. Germline V CDR1 and CDR2: MNHNS, SASEGT. V gave up 1 base and J gave up 4 bases; unmatched junction bases: 5. This chain's CDR3 is CASSEGTGSLYGYTF. The CDR3 DNA reads TGTGCCAGCAGTGAAGGGACAGGGTCCCTCTATGGCTACACCTTC.

V is TRBV2 and J is TRBJ1-5, with 8 bases aligning to TRBD1. CDR1 SNHLY and CDR2 FYNNEI come from the germline V gene. The CDR3 runs to 19 residues. V was clipped by 6 bases and J by 0 bases; unmatched bases: 16. The CDR3 protein is CASRPDRGDLFYSNQPQHF. In nucleotides, the CDR3 is TGTGCCAGCAGACCCGACAGGGGCGACCTCTTTTATAGCAATCAGCCCCAGCATTTT. The entire variable domain, with the rest obtained from reference TRBV2 and TRBJ1-5, is as follows: EPEVTQTPSHQVTQMGQEVILRCVPISNHLYFYWYRQILGQKVEFLVSFYNNEISEKSEIFDDQFSVERPDGSNFTLKIRSTKLEDSAMYFCASRPDRGDLFYSNQPQHFGDGTRLSIL.